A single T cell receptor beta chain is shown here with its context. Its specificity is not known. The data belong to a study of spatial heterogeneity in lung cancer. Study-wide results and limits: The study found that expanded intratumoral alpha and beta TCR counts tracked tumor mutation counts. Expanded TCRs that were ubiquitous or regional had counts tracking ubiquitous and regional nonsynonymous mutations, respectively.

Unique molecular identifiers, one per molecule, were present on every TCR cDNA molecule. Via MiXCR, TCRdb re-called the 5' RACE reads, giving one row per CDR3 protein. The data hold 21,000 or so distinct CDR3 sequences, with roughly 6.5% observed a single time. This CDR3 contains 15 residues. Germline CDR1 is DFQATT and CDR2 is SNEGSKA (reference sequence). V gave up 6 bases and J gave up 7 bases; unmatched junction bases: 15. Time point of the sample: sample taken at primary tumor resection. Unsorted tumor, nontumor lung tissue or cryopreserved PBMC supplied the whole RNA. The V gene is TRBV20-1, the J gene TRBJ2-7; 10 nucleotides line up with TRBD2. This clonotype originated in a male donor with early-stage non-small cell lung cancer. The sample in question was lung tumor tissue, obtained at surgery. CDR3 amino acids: CSAPLPGRTSGEQYF. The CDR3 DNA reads TGCAGTGCCCCCCTTCCTGGGAGGACTAGCGGAGAGCAGTACTTC.